There are a few counts of the clone carrying this T cell receptor (beta chain). Its antigen is as yet unknown. This specimen includes other DNA sequences encoding the same CDR3. This sample was included in a study of cytomegalovirus exposure and HLA in healthy donors. Study outcomes and limitations: TCR beta V- and J-gene trimming was later associated with a missense DCLRE1C variant. In a later analysis, productive TCRs from donors in an Asian-associated ancestry cluster reportedly carried fewer N-insertions than the cohort mean.

Researchers ran the PCR with 60 Vbeta and 13 Jbeta primers. Libraries were prepared by immunoSEQ multiplex PCR; TCRdb keeps only in-frame clonotypes and omits some of them. The data contain about 140,000 clones, approximately 78% of them singletons. The sequenced sample consisted of PBMCs. The sequence came from a man aged 18 to 29 in good health and CMV-seropositive.

The CDR3 bases are TGTGCCAGTAGACAAGCGGGAGAGACCCAGTACTTC. It yields the protein CASRQAGETQYF. V gene TRBV19 combines with J gene TRBJ2-5, with D maybe TRBD2 (6 bases). CDR1 is LNHDA, CDR2 SQIVND, per germline (reference sequence). The V and J ends lost 6 bases and 4 bases respectively, with 9 bases between them. This CDR3 comprises 12 residues.